These 2 T cell receptor beta chains originate from one sample sequenced in a study of blood T cell repertoires in COVID-19. TCRdb's table, derived via immunoSEQ multiplex PCR, lists solely in-frame clones and lacks some. The repertoire holds approximately 80,000 clones, with roughly 84% as singletons. The sample taken for sequencing was peripheral blood. All receptors derive from an elderly woman with COVID-19, enrolled during active disease.

The V call is TRBV12-3 or TRBV12-4, the J call TRBJ2-5, with TRBD1 matching 8 bases. Trimming cost V 6 bases and J 4 bases; bases outside gene matches: 4. The CDR3 length is 13 residues. The CDR3 protein is CASSLGQAETQYF. In DNA form, the CDR3 reads TGTGCCAGCAGCCTGGGACAGGCAGAGACCCAGTACTTC.

This clone has just one count. This chain joins TRBV7-2 and TRBJ2-7; 9 positions agree with TRBD1. The CDR3 extends over 15 amino acids. The trim removed 1 base at V and 3 bases at J, leaving 4 bases unmatched. CDR1 SGHTA and CDR2 FQGNSA come from the germline V gene. CDR3 protein: CASSLVTGGNYEQYF. CDR3 DNA sequence: TGTGCCAGCAGCTTAGTTACAGGGGGCAACTACGAGCAGTACTTC.